The next 24 T cell receptor beta chains were all read from a single sample in a study of OX40 agonist ivuxolimab in advanced cancers. Assay: immunoSEQ multiplex PCR; the TCRdb copy retains only in-frame clones and omits some. Found here are fewer than 65,000 clones, around 83% of them singletons; the top ten hold roughly 27%. Source: CD4+ or CD8+ T cells sorted from blood, taken in a trial of the OX40 agonist ivuxolimab. Every receptor here comes from an adult with an advanced solid tumor such as melanoma, head and neck, liver or kidney cancer.

The gene calls are TRBV7-9 and TRBJ2-1; TRBD1 matches at 8 bases. The CDR3 extends over 16 amino acids. V was clipped by 5 bases and J by 3 bases; unmatched bases: 9. Germline CDR1 SEHNR, CDR2 FQNEAQ (reference sequence). CDR3 in amino acids: CASSLLPGQDYNEQFF. Written as DNA, the CDR3 is TGTGCCAGCAGCCTCCTGCCGGGACAGGACTACAATGAGCAGTTCTTC. Full variable domain (missing parts from reference TRBV7-9 and TRBJ2-1): DTGVSQNPRHKITKRGQNVTFRCDPISEHNRLYWYRQTLGQGPEFLTYFQNEAQLEKSRLLSDRFSAERPKGSFSTLEIQRTEQGDSAMYLCASSLLPGQDYNEQFFGPGTRLTVL.

This chain joins TRBV5-5 and TRBJ1-1, with TRBD1 matching 9 bases. Germline trimming cut 4 bases from V and 4 bases from J; bases unmatched to any gene: 8. CDR3 length equals 15 residues. Germline V CDR1 and CDR2: SGHKS, YYEKEE (reference sequence). The CDR3 DNA sequence: TGTGCCAGCAGCCCTAGGACAGGGGAGGTCACTGAAGCTTTCTTT. Translation: CASSPRTGEVTEAFF.

The chain couples TRBV28 to TRBJ2-5; 8 positions agree with TRBD1. This CDR3 is built from 15 residues. The junction had 12 bases not matched to a gene; V was cut back by 7 bases and J by 5 bases. Germline V lookup: CDR1 MDHEN, CDR2 SYDVKM. CDR3 sequence reads: CASKTNQGAGETQYF. CDR3 nucleotides: TGTGCCAGCAAAACAAATCAGGGGGCCGGTGAGACCCAGTACTTC.

The V call is TRBV19, the J call TRBJ1-1, with 11 nucleotides matching TRBD1. The CDR3 covers 14 residues. The V gene end was trimmed by 4 bases and the J gene end by 5 bases; junction bases not matched to a gene: 3. Germline CDR1 reads LNHDA; CDR2 reads SQIVND (reference sequence). The DNA of the CDR3 is TGTGCCAGTAGTACGGGACAGGGGGTAACTGAAGCTTTCTTT. Translation: CASSTGQGVTEAFF.

This clone was seen once. The rearrangement links TRBV5-1 to TRBJ2-1, with 9 bases matching TRBD1. Germline trimming cut 2 bases from V and 4 bases from J; bases unmatched to any gene: 1. CDR3 length: 14 residues. CDR1 is SGHRS and CDR2 is YFSETQ in the germline V gene. The CDR3 DNA is TGCGCCAGCAGCTTAGGGACAGGGTACAATGAGCAGTTCTTC. This encodes CASSLGTGYNEQFF.

The chain couples TRBV10-3 to TRBJ2-5; D uncertain. This CDR3 region has 15 residues. CDR1 is ENHRY, CDR2 SYGVKD, per germline. V was clipped by 2 bases and J by 2 bases, with 12 bases between them. The CDR3 protein is CAISEGQPSQETQYF. In nucleotides, the CDR3 is TGTGCCATCAGTGAGGGTCAGCCCTCTCAAGAGACCCAGTACTTC.

The chain uses TRBV11-3 and TRBJ1-1; possibly TRBD1 for D (5 bases). CDR3 size: 16 residues. Germline-derived CDR1 and CDR2 are SGHNT and YENEEA. The V end was cut by 5 bases, the J end by 0 bases, with 16 bases between. The CDR3 coding sequence is TGTGCCAGCAGCCCTAATGGGGGGGGAGTGAACACTGAAGCTTTCTTT. It is translated as CASSPNGGGVNTEAFF.

This clone is a singleton in its sample. V and J are TRBV5-4 and TRBJ2-5, with D tentatively TRBD2 (5 bases). V lost 0 bases to trimming and J lost 3 bases, with 12 bases between them. Germline CDR1 is SGHNT and CDR2 is YYREEE (reference sequence). The CDR3 is 15 amino acids. CDR3 sequence reads: CASSLAGVAKETQYF. The DNA for the CDR3 is TGTGCCAGCAGCTTGGCCGGGGTAGCGAAAGAGACCCAGTACTTC. Together with reference TRBV5-4 and TRBJ2-5, the CDR3 gives the full variable domain: ETGVTQSPTHLIKTRGQQVTLRCSSQSGHNTVSWYQQALGQGPQFIFQYYREEENGRGNFPPRFSGLQFPNYSSELNVNALELDDSALYLCASSLAGVAKETQYFGPGTRLLVL.

This clone is a singleton in its sample. V gene TRBV25-1 combines with J gene TRBJ2-5; a weak D match, TRBD1 (6 bases). This CDR3 contains 14 residues. Germline V gene lookup returns CDR1 MGHDK and CDR2 SYGVNS. V lost 4 bases to trimming and J lost 0 bases, with 9 bases between them. CDR3 amino acids: CASSGQGYQETQYF. CDR3 bases: TGTGCCAGCAGTGGCCAGGGGTACCAAGAGACCCAGTACTTC.

This clone was counted only a few times. This chain uses TRBV19 with TRBJ1-5; weak D call: TRBD1 (6 bases). Germline V CDR1 and CDR2: LNHDA, SQIVND (reference sequence). V was trimmed by 3 bases and J by 6 bases, leaving 15 bases between them. CDR3 length: 15 residues. CDR3 residues: CASSMSLQGVQPQHF. CDR3 bases: TGTGCCAGTAGTATGAGTCTACAGGGTGTTCAGCCCCAGCATTTT. The full variable domain, in which reference TRBV19 and TRBJ1-5 provide the parts outside the CDR3, is DGGITQSPKYLFRKEGQNVTLSCEQNLNHDAMYWYRQDPGQGLRLIYYSQIVNDFQKGDIAEGYSVSREKKESFPLTVTSAQKNPTAFYLCASSMSLQGVQPQHFGDGTRLSIL.

V and J are TRBV5-1 and TRBJ2-1; D remains ambiguous. V was pared by 4 bases and J by 5 bases, with 13 bases between. Per the germline V gene, CDR1 is SGHRS and CDR2 is YFSETQ. The CDR3 length is 14 residues. CDR3 residues: CASSPERRNNEQFF. In DNA form, the CDR3 reads TGCGCCAGCAGCCCTGAACGTAGGAACAATGAGCAGTTCTTC.

V is TRBV28 and J is TRBJ1-1, with D perhaps matching TRBD1 (6 bases). Looked up from germline, CDR1 is MDHEN and CDR2 is SYDVKM. The V gene lost 6 bases and the J gene lost 0 bases, with 17 bases spanning the gap. The CDR3 contains 16 residues. CDR3 in DNA: TGTGCCAGCAGCTCCCGGACAGCTAGAATGAACACTGAAGCTTTCTTT. It specifies CASSSRTARMNTEAFF.

The chain is built from TRBV6-5 and TRBJ1-6; a possible D gene is TRBD1 (5 bases). Germline assignment: CDR1 MNHEY and CDR2 SVGAGI. The CDR3 has 15 amino acids. Trimming stripped 0 bases from V and 10 bases from J, with 13 bases between. In nucleotides, the CDR3 is TGTGCCAGCAGTTACTCTCAGGGCGGTAACTCACCCCTCCACTTT. Its translation: CASSYSQGGNSPLHF.

The chain uses TRBV10-2 and TRBJ2-7, with D hard to call. Germline-derived CDR1 and CDR2 are WSHSY and SAAADI. The CDR3 covers 11 residues. The V end lost 4 bases, the J end lost 6 bases, and 7 bases lay between the germline ends. The CDR3 sequence: CASSGLTEQYF. For the CDR3, the DNA is TGCGCCAGCAGTGGACTGACCGAGCAGTACTTC.

This rearrangement joins TRBV29-1 to TRBJ2-1; D uncertain. This CDR3 region has 14 residues. The V gene lost 0 bases and the J gene lost 7 bases, with 13 bases spanning the gap. The V gene's germline CDR1 is SQVTM and CDR2 ANQGSEA. The CDR3 nucleotides read TGCAGCGTTGAAGATCTGAGCCCTCTAAATGAGCAGTTCTTC. It is translated as CSVEDLSPLNEQFF.

The chain joins TRBV27 to TRBJ1-5; D may be TRBD1 (5 bases). V shed 5 bases and J shed 7 bases, with 12 bases lying between them. Germline assignment: CDR1 MNHEY and CDR2 SMNVEV (reference sequence). This CDR3 region has 13 residues. The chain's CDR3 is CASSRRGWQPQHF. The CDR3 DNA follows: TGTGCCAGCAGTCGGAGGGGTTGGCAGCCCCAGCATTTT.

The chain links TRBV14 to TRBJ2-3; D ambiguous. Trimming stripped 1 base from V and 1 base from J, with 9 bases between. Looked up from germline, CDR1 is SGHDN and CDR2 is FVKESK. The CDR3 spans 15 residues. CDR3 nucleotide sequence: TGTGCCAGCAGCCAAGGGCAGGTCGGCACAGATACGCAGTATTTT. It translates to CASSQGQVGTDTQYF.

Concerning this clone itself: One junction end does not reproduce the germline sequence, and a read error may be involved. The chain joins TRBV29-1 to TRBJ2-1; the match to TRBD2 covers 13 bases. The CDR3 spans 13 residues. Germline-derived CDR1 and CDR2 are SQVTM and ANQGSEA. The CDR3 sequence: CSVTGLAGSGVLF. The CDR3 DNA follows: TGCAGCGTAACGGGACTAGCGGGGTCGGGGGTTCTCTTC.

The rearrangement links TRBV5-5 to TRBJ2-2; TRBD1 matches at 8 bases. J was trimmed by 0 bases and V by 3 bases; bases with no gene match: 1. The CDR3 extends over 15 amino acids. Germline CDR1 SGHKS, CDR2 YYEKEE (reference sequence). The CDR3 sequence is CASSSTGANTGELFF. CDR3 in DNA: TGTGCCAGCAGCTCGACAGGGGCGAACACCGGGGAGCTGTTTTTT. The full variable domain, in which reference TRBV5-5 and TRBJ2-2 provide the parts outside the CDR3, is DAGVTQSPTHLIKTRGQQVTLRCSPISGHKSVSWYQQVLGQGPQFIFQYYEKEERGRGNFPDRFSARQFPNYSSELNVNALLLGDSALYLCASSSTGANTGELFFGEGSRLTVL.

The chain has TRBV25-1 and TRBJ1-6; possible D gene TRBD1, 5 bases. The CDR3 is made up of 13 amino acids. In germline, CDR1 is MGHDK, CDR2 SYGVNS. Trimming removed 4 bases from V and 8 bases from J, with 9 bases in between. CDR3 DNA: TGTGCCAGCAGTGGGAGGGGTTATTCACCCCTCCACTTT. Translating it yields CASSGRGYSPLHF.

V is TRBV6-6 and J is TRBJ1-2, with D possibly TRBD1 on 5 matching bases. Trimming removed 6 bases at V and 8 bases at J, with 13 bases between. The germline gives CDR1 MNHNY, CDR2 SVGAGI (reference sequence). There are 12 residues in the CDR3. In DNA form, the CDR3 reads TGTGCCAGCAGAGCAGGGTCGAGCGGCTACACCTTC. Protein sequence: CASRAGSSGYTF.

This clone was counted once. The chain combines TRBV7-8 with TRBJ1-1, with 8 bases lining up with TRBD1. CDR3 length: 16 residues. J lost 7 bases, V lost 2 bases, and 12 bases had no gene match. Germline V gene lookup returns CDR1 SGHVS and CDR2 FQNEAQ. CDR3 region: CASSLFSGTGGIEAFF. The CDR3 DNA reads as TGTGCCAGCAGCTTATTCTCCGGGACAGGCGGGATTGAAGCTTTCTTT.

J is TRBJ1-6 and V is TRBV5-5, with 9 positions matching TRBD1. The ends lost 1 base at V and 6 bases at J; junction bases unmatched: 8. Germline lookup yields CDR1 SGHKS and CDR2 YYEKEE (reference sequence). The CDR3 has 17 amino acids. This chain's CDR3 is CASSLYAGTGINSPLHF. In DNA form, the CDR3 reads TGTGCCAGCAGCTTGTACGCCGGGACAGGGATTAATTCACCCCTCCACTTT.

The rearrangement joins TRBV27 to TRBJ2-1; 7 positions agree with TRBD2. The CDR3 consists of 16 residues. The V and J ends lost 4 bases and 0 bases, in that order; junction bases with no gene match: 6. CDR1 is MNHEY and CDR2 is SMNVEV in the germline V gene (reference sequence). The CDR3 is CASSSTGTNSYNEQFF. The DNA for the CDR3 is TGTGCCAGCAGTTCCACCGGGACTAACTCCTACAATGAGCAGTTCTTC.